The entry below describes one T cell receptor beta chain. The data were obtained in a study of cytomegalovirus exposure and HLA in healthy donors. Per the germline V gene, CDR1 is SGHRS and CDR2 is YFSETQ. Germline trimming cut 0 bases from V and 4 bases from J; bases unmatched to any gene: 7. This CDR3 region has 16 residues. The PCR had 60 Vbeta and 13 Jbeta primers. TCRdb keeps only in-frame clones here, not all; method: immunoSEQ multiplex PCR. In total, the table holds 130,000 to 150,000 clones. The sequenced sample consisted of PBMCs. This TCR derives from a woman between 45 and 60 years old in good health and CMV-seronegative. The V and J genes are TRBV5-1 and TRBJ2-5; 9 bases fit TRBD2. CDR3 nucleotide sequence: TGCGCCAGCAGCTTGGCTTACGCGGGGGGGCCAGAGACCCAGTACTTC. Protein: CASSLAYAGGPETQYF.